Below, 7 T cell receptor beta chains from the same sample are listed, as sequenced in a study of blood T cell repertoires in COVID-19. The protocol was immunoSEQ multiplex PCR, while the TCRdb copy is restricted to in-frame clones and leaves out a portion. This table has around 300,000 clones, 89% appearing once. Input material: PBMCs or T cells enriched from blood (not recorded which). The source is a middle-aged woman who had recovered from COVID-19.

The chain recombines TRBV5-6 with TRBJ2-7; 9 nucleotides align to TRBD2. The CDR3 spans 16 residues. V gave up 1 base and J gave up 4 bases; unmatched junction bases: 9. Germline CDR1 is SGHDT and CDR2 is YYEEEE. CDR3 region: CASSLSLAGRTYEQYF. CDR3 nucleotide sequence: TGTGCCAGCAGCTTGAGTCTAGCGGGGAGGACATACGAGCAGTACTTC. The full variable domain, rest sourced from reference TRBV5-6 and TRBJ2-7, is DAGVTQSPTHLIKTRGQQVTLRCSPKSGHDTVSWYQQALGQGPQFIFQYYEEEERQRGNFPDRFSGHQFPNYSSELNVNALLLGDSALYLCASSLSLAGRTYEQYFGPGTRLTVT.

The chain combines TRBV15 with TRBJ1-3; 10 bases are a match to TRBD1. The length of the CDR3 is 17 residues. The germline CDR1 and CDR2 sequences are LNHNV and YYDKDF (reference sequence). The J segment lost 6 bases and the V segment lost 5 bases, leaving 13 bases of the junction unmatched. The CDR3 sequence: CATSVTVIGTGANTIYF. Written as DNA, the CDR3 is TGTGCCACCAGCGTCACCGTTATCGGGACAGGGGCAAACACCATATATTTT.

The chain carries TRBV6-5 and TRBJ2-7, with D tentatively TRBD1 (5 bases). Trimming cost V 5 bases and J 2 bases, with 16 bases left between them. This CDR3 comprises 15 residues. Per germline, CDR1 MNHEY and CDR2 SVGAGI. CDR3 DNA sequence: TGTGCCAGCAGTCCATCCAAGACAGCCACCTACGAGCAGTACTTC. Its translation: CASSPSKTATYEQYF.

This chain uses TRBV2 with TRBJ2-5; TRBD2 matches at 8 bases. This CDR3 contains 14 residues. Trimming removed 7 bases from V and 2 bases from J; junction bases left unmatched: 6. Germline CDR1 is SNHLY and CDR2 is FYNNEI. The CDR3 nucleotides are TGTGCCAGCACCTTTGCGGGGGGACAAGAGACCCAGTACTTC. Residues: CASTFAGGQETQYF.

Here the CDR3 reads CASSSSGQGDEQYF. The CDR3 coding sequence is TGTGCCAGCTCATCCTCGGGACAGGGTGACGAGCAGTACTTC. This chain uses TRBV18 with TRBJ2-7; 9 nucleotides line up with TRBD1. V trimming: 5 bases; J trimming: 5 bases; junction bases outside the gene matches: 7. CDR3 length equals 14 residues. Germline V gives CDR1 KGHSH, CDR2 LQKENI.

This clone turned up a few times. The gene calls are TRBV7-3 and TRBJ2-5; perhaps TRBD1 as D (5 bases). V lost 5 bases to trimming and J lost 2 bases, with 12 bases between them. CDR1 and CDR2 (germline): SGHTA, FQGTGA. The CDR3 covers 14 residues. In nucleotides, the CDR3 is TGTGCCAGCAGCCCTACAGGTCTACAAGAGACCCAGTACTTC. Amino acid sequence: CASSPTGLQETQYF.

The chain combines TRBV5-1 with TRBJ1-6, with 11 bases identical to TRBD1. The CDR3 runs 16 residues. The germline V gene encodes CDR1 SGHRS and CDR2 YFSETQ. V trimming: 4 bases; J trimming: 9 bases; junction bases outside the gene matches: 9. CDR3 bases: TGCGCCAGCAGCCCCCATGGGGGGACAGGGGGTTCACCCCTCCACTTT. Translated, it gives CASSPHGGTGGSPLHF.